This TCR beta chain emerged from a study of human T cells and chemical hapten exposure. Findings and caveats of the study: Patch test score was positively correlated with the counts of PT1 expanded TCRs.

TCRdb processed the RACE reads anew with MiXCR; each CDR3 protein has one entry. This sample has more than 90,000 distinct CDR3 sequences, with 9.5% to 12% found just once. As for this clonotype: The target antigen is unknown.

Time point given: patch test 2, 6 weeks after DPC sensitization. Treatment given: therapeutic diphenylcyclopropenone sensitization with weekly scalp DPC. Trimming cost V 3 bases and J 2 bases, with 11 bases left between them. The CDR3 has 14 amino acids. Germline CDR1 reads SQVTM; CDR2 reads ANQGSEA. Sample: whole blood, taken in connection with sensitization to the hapten diphenylcyclopropenone (DPC). The sequence was obtained from a woman aged 40 to 50 with alopecia areata. Some clones in this sample may be carry-over from other donors' samples. This chain joins TRBV29-1 and TRBJ2-1; no reliable D call. The CDR3 DNA reads as TGCAGCGTTGATGGTGGGTTTACCTACAATGAGCAGTTCTTC. Residues: CSVDGGFTYNEQFF.